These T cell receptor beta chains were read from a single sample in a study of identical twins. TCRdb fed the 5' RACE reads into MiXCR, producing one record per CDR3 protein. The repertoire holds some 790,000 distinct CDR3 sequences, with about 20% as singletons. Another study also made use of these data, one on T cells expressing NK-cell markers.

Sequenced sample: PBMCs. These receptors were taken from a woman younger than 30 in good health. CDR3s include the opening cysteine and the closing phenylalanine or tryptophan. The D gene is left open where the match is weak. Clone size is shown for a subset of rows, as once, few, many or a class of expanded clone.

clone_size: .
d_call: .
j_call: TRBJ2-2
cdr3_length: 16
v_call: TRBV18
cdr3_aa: CASSPRGSLNTGELFF
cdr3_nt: TGTGCCAGCTCACCAAGAGGCTCATTGAACACCGGGGAGCTGTTTTTT

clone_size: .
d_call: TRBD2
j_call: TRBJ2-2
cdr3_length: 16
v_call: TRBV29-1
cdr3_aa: CSVEDGAGGSAGELFF
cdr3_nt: TGCAGCGTTGAAGATGGAGCGGGGGGAAGCGCCGGGGAGCTGTTTTTT

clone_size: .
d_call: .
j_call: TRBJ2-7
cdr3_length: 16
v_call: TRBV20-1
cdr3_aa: CSARDTRADPPYEQYF
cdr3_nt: TGCAGTGCTAGAGATACAAGGGCAGACCCTCCCTACGAGCAGTACTTC

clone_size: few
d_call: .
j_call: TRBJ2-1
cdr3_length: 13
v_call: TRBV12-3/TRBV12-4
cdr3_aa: CASRRATFNEQFF
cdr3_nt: TGTGCCAGCAGGCGGGCCACTTTCAATGAGCAGTTCTTC

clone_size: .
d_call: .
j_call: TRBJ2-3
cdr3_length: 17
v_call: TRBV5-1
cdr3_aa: CASSVGWGEVGTDTQYF
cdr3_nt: TGCGCCAGCAGCGTTGGTTGGGGCGAGGTAGGCACAGATACGCAGTATTTT

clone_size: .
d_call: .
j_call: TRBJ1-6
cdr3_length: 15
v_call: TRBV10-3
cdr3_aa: CAIRRVDGDGSPLHF
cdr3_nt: TGTGCCATCAGAAGAGTGGACGGCGACGGGTCACCCCTCCACTTT

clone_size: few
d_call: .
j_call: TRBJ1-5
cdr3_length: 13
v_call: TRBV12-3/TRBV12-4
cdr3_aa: CASSWWGAQPQHF
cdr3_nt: TGTGCCAGCAGTTGGTGGGGGGCCCAGCCCCAGCATTTT

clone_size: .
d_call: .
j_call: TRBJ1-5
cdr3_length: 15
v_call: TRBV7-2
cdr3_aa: CASSLEGRANQPQHF
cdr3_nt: TGTGCCAGCAGCTTAGAAGGCAGAGCCAATCAGCCCCAGCATTTT

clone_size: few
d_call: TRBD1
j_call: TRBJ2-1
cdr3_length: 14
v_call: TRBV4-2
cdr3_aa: CASSHPGTGDEQFF
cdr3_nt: TGTGCCAGCAGCCATCCCGGGACAGGGGATGAGCAGTTCTTC

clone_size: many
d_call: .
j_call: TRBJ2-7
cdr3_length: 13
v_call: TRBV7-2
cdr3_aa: CASSLAQSLGQYF
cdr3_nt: TGTGCCAGCAGCTTGGCCCAGAGTTTAGGGCAGTACTTC

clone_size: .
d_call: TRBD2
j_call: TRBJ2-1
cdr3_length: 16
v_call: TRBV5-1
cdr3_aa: CASSLGSGGLYNEQFF
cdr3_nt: TGCGCCAGCAGCTTGGGGTCGGGAGGGTTGTACAATGAGCAGTTCTTC

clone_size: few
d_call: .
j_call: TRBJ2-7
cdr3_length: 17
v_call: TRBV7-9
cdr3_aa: CASSLAGTWQSSYEQYF
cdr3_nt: TGTGCCAGCAGCTTAGCCGGGACGTGGCAGAGCTCCTACGAGCAGTACTTC

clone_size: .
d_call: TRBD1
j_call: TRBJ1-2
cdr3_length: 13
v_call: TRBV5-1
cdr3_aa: CASSDGTVDGYTF
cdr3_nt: TGCGCCAGCAGCGACGGGACAGTAGATGGCTACACCTTC

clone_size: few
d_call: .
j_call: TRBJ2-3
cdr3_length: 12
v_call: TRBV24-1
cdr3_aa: CATSDGSDTQYF
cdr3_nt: TGTGCCACCAGTGATGGTTCTGATACGCAGTATTTT

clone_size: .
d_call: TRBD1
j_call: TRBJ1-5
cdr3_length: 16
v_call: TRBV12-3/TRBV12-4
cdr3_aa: CASSHRTGFGNQPQHF
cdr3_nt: TGTGCCAGCAGTCACCGGACAGGGTTCGGCAATCAGCCCCAGCATTTT

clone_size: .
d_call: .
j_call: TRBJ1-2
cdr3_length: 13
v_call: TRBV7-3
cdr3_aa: CASSLNRQQGQTF
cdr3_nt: TGTGCCAGCAGCTTAAATCGTCAACAGGGTCAAACCTTC

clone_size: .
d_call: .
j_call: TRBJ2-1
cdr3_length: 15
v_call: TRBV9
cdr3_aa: CASSPEVAPYNEQFF
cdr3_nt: TGTGCCAGCAGCCCAGAAGTAGCACCTTACAATGAGCAGTTCTTC

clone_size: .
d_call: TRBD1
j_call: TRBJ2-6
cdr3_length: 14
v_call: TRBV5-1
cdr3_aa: CASAQGSGANVLTF
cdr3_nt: TGCGCCAGCGCACAGGGGTCCGGGGCCAACGTCCTGACTTTC

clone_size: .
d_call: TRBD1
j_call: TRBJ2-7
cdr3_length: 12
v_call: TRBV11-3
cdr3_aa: CASTTTGGEQYF
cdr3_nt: TGTGCCAGCACCACGACAGGGGGCGAGCAGTACTTC

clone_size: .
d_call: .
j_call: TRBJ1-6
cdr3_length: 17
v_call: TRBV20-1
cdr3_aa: CSAREWGTQGQNSPLHF
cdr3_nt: TGCAGTGCTAGAGAGTGGGGTACGCAGGGGCAGAATTCACCCCTCCACTTT

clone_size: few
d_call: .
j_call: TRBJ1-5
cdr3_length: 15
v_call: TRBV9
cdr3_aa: CASSVGKGSNQPQHF
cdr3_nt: TGTGCCAGCAGCGTAGGTAAAGGGAGCAATCAGCCCCAGCATTTT

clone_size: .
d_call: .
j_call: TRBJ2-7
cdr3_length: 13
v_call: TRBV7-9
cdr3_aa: CASSPVSGYEQYF
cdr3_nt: TGTGCCAGCAGCCCCGTGAGTGGTTACGAGCAGTACTTC

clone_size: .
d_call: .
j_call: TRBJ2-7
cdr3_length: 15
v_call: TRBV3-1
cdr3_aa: CASSQDLREAGEQYF
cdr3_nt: TGTGCCAGCAGCCAAGATCTGAGGGAGGCTGGGGAGCAGTACTTC

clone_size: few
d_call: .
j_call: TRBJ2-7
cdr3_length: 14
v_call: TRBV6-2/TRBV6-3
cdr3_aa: CASSYSLPSYEQYF
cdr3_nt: TGTGCCAGCAGTTACTCGCTACCTTCCTACGAGCAGTACTTC

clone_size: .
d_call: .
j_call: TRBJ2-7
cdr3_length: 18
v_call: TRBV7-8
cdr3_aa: CASSLERSRASRSYEQYF
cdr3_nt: TGTGCCAGCAGCTTAGAACGGAGCCGGGCTTCCCGCTCCTACGAGCAGTACTTC

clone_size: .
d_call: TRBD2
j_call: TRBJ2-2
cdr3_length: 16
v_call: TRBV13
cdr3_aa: CASSLGGSGRNGELFF
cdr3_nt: TGTGCCAGCAGCTTAGGCGGTAGCGGGAGGAACGGGGAGCTGTTTTTT

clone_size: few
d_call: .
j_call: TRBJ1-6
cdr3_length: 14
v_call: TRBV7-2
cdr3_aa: CASSLVGENSPLHF
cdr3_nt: TGTGCCAGCAGCTTAGTCGGGGAAAATTCACCCCTCCACTTT

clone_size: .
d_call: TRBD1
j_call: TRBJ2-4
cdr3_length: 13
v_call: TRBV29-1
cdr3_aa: CSAQGVAKNIQYF
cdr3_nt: TGCAGCGCCCAGGGGGTGGCCAAAAACATTCAGTACTTC

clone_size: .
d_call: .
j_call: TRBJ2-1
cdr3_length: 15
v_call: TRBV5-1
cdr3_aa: CASSLGVGGWTEQFF
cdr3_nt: TGCGCCAGCAGCTTGGGAGTCGGTGGATGGACTGAGCAGTTCTTC

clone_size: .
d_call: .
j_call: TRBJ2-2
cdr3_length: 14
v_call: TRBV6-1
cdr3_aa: CAVIEGANTGELFF
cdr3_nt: TGTGCCGTAATTGAGGGGGCGAACACCGGGGAGCTGTTTTTT

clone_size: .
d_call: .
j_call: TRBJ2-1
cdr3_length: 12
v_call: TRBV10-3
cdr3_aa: CAIGATYNEQFF
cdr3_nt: TGTGCCATCGGGGCCACCTACAATGAGCAGTTCTTC

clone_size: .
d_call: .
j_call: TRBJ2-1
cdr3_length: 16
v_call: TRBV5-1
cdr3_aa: CASSSLDSSIHNEQFF
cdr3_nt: TGCGCCAGCAGCTCTCTAGATTCTAGCATCCACAATGAGCAGTTCTTC

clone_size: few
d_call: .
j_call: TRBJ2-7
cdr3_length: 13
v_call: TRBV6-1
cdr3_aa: CASCPEARYEQYF
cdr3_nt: TGTGCCAGCTGCCCTGAAGCGCGGTACGAGCAGTACTTC

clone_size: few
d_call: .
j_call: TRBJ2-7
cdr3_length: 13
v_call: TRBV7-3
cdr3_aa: CASSHRAWAEQYF
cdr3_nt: TGTGCCAGCAGCCATAGAGCTTGGGCCGAGCAGTACTTC

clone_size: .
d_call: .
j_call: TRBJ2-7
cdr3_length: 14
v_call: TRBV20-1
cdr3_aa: CSAIEVGFSYEQYF
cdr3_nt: TGCAGTGCCATCGAGGTCGGCTTCTCCTACGAGCAGTACTTC

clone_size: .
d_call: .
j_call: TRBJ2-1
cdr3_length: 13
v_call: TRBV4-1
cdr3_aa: CASSQAGDTQKFF
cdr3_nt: TGCGCCAGCAGCCAAGCCGGGGACACCCAAAAGTTCTTC

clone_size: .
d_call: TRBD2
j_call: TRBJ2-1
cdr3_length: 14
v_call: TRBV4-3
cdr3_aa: CASLGLADYNEQFF
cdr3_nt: TGCGCCAGCCTAGGTCTAGCGGATTACAATGAGCAGTTCTTC

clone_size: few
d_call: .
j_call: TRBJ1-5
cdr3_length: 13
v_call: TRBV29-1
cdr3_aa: CSVADGLNQPQHF
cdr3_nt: TGCAGCGTTGCGGACGGGTTAAATCAGCCCCAGCATTTT

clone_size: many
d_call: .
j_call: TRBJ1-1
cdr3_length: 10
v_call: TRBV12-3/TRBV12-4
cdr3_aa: CASKRAEAFF
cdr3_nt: TGTGCCAGTAAAAGGGCTGAAGCTTTCTTT

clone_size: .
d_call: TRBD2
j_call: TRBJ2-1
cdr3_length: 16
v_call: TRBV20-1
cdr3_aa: CSARADYGRGANEQFF
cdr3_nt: TGCAGTGCTAGAGCAGATTACGGGAGGGGAGCCAATGAGCAGTTCTTC

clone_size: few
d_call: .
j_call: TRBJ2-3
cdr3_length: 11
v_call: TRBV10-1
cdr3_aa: CASSERDTQYF
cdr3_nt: TGCGCCAGCAGTGAACGAGATACGCAGTATTTT

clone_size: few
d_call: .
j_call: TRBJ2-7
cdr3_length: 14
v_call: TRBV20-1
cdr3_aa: CSARDPAWEYEQYF
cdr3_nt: TGCAGTGCTAGAGATCCGGCTTGGGAGTACGAGCAGTACTTC

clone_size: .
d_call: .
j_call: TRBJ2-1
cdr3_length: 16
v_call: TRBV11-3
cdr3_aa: CASSLDPGVPYNEQFF
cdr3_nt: TGTGCCAGCAGCTTAGACCCGGGAGTACCCTACAATGAGCAGTTCTTC